The source of this TCR beta chain is a study of blood T cell repertoires in COVID-19. Original methodology: Amplifying reference gene primers gave estimates of nucleated cell counts. TCRdb's copy holds only in-frame clones and misses some; the assay was immunoSEQ multiplex PCR. That table gives V, J and clone size, and the DNA gave D and trimming. The sample carries 160,000 or so clones, approximately 88% recorded once. This CDR3 has 14 amino acids. Trimming cost V 5 bases and J 3 bases, with 13 bases left between them. Germline CDR1 is LNHDA and CDR2 is SQIVND (reference sequence). Sequences were obtained from peripheral blood. The chain couples TRBV19 to TRBJ1-1; the D gene is possibly TRBD1 (5 bases). This receptor was identified in a woman aged 55-70 years who had recovered from COVID-19. The CDR3 is CASSPRGGDTEAFF. For the CDR3, the DNA is TGTGCCAGTAGTCCAAGGGGAGGGGACACTGAAGCTTTCTTT. The variable domain in full, completed from reference TRBV19 and TRBJ1-1, reads DGGITQSPKYLFRKEGQNVTLSCEQNLNHDAMYWYRQDPGQGLRLIYYSQIVNDFQKGDIAEGYSVSREKKESFPLTVTSAQKNPTAFYLCASSPRGGDTEAFFGQGTRLTVV.